These 18 T cell receptor beta chains share one sample of origin, sequenced in a study of T cells after yellow fever vaccination. From the 5' RACE reads, TCRdb called clonotypes with MiXCR, one entry per CDR3 protein. The sample lists 200,000 to 300,000 distinct CDR3 sequences; 5.5% to 8.5% were seen once. Sequencing used CD4+ T cells sorted from PBMCs, obtained on the day of the yellow fever booster vaccination. Every receptor here comes from a man aged 25-40 years who received the YFV17D yellow fever vaccine.

The chain joins TRBV18 to TRBJ2-7; D is uncertain. The V gene lost 2 bases and the J gene lost 0 bases, with 8 bases spanning the gap. The CDR3 spans 14 residues. The germline V gene has CDR1 KGHSH and CDR2 LQKENI. In DNA form, the CDR3 reads TGTGCCAGCTCACCATTTTTGAGCTCCTACGAGCAGTACTTC. Protein: CASSPFLSSYEQYF.

The genes are TRBV7-9 and TRBJ2-1, with TRBD2 matching 7 bases. The CDR3 sequence is 14 residues long. Germline loops: CDR1 SEHNR, CDR2 FQNEAQ (reference sequence). The J segment lost 8 bases and the V segment lost 11 bases, leaving 15 bases of the junction unmatched. The CDR3 DNA is TGTGCCCAGCAGTCCGGCGGGAGTTACGATGAGCAGTTCTTC. Amino acid sequence: CAQQSGGSYDEQFF.

The chain links TRBV7-3 to TRBJ1-6, with unresolved D. Germline CDR1 reads SGHTA; CDR2 reads FQGTGA. Trimming shortened V by 4 bases and J by 7 bases, and 8 bases separated the two germline ends. CDR3 size: 13 residues. The CDR3 sequence is CASSSVQNSPLHF. Here the CDR3 DNA reads TGTGCCAGCAGCTCAGTACAGAATTCACCCCTCCACTTT.

In its sample, this clonotype was seen a few times. V and J are TRBV6-2 or TRBV6-3 and TRBJ2-7, with D uncertain. The CDR3 contains 13 residues. Deletions cut 0 bases from V and 4 bases from J, with 7 bases between. In germline, CDR1 is MNHEY, CDR2 SVGEGT. The CDR3 DNA reads as TGTGCCAGCAGTTACTCGAAAGGTTACGAGCAGTACTTC. It is translated as CASSYSKGYEQYF.

The chain combines TRBV27 with TRBJ2-3; no firm D call. CDR3 length equals 16 residues. CDR1 and CDR2 from the germline V gene are MNHEY and SMNVEV (reference sequence). V was pared by 1 base and J by 0 bases, with 11 bases between. CDR3 protein: CASSLLGAASTDTQYF. DNA for the CDR3: TGTGCCAGCAGTTTATTGGGTGCCGCTAGCACAGATACGCAGTATTTT.

This clonotype was recorded at least ten times. The chain recombines TRBV6-1 with TRBJ2-1; D may be TRBD2 (5 bases). Trimming removed 4 bases from V and 4 bases from J, with 14 bases in between. The CDR3 runs 15 residues. Germline assignment: CDR1 MNHNS and CDR2 SASEGT. The CDR3 DNA follows: TGTGCCAGCAGTGGCCAAGGAGCGGTTTACAATGAGCAGTTCTTC. The encoded protein is CASSGQGAVYNEQFF.

The chain employs TRBV12-3 or TRBV12-4 and TRBJ2-4; D possibly corresponds to TRBD2 (6 bases). The CDR3 spans 14 residues. V lost 8 bases, J lost 0 bases, and 11 bases lay in between. The CDR3 sequence: CASGTPIAKNIQYF. The CDR3 coding sequence is TGTGCCAGCGGGACTCCCATAGCCAAAAACATTCAGTACTTC.

Ten or more counts support this clonotype. The chain combines TRBV5-5 with TRBJ2-5, with 13 positions matching TRBD2. The germline gives CDR1 SGHKS, CDR2 YYEKEE (reference sequence). CDR3 size: 15 residues. The ends lost 5 bases at V and 5 bases at J; junction bases unmatched: 6. Here the CDR3 reads CASSSLAGGGETQYF. The DNA for the CDR3 is TGTGCCAGCAGTTCACTAGCGGGAGGGGGCGAGACCCAGTACTTC. The variable domain in full, with the rest retrieved from reference TRBV5-5 and TRBJ2-5, is DAGVTQSPTHLIKTRGQQVTLRCSPISGHKSVSWYQQVLGQGPQFIFQYYEKEERGRGNFPDRFSARQFPNYSSELNVNALLLGDSALYLCASSSLAGGGETQYFGPGTRLLVL.

The rearrangement joins TRBV4-3 to TRBJ2-7; the D is unclear. Trimming stripped 0 bases from V and 0 bases from J, with 9 bases between. The CDR3 totals 15 residues. In germline, CDR1 is LGHNA, CDR2 YSLEER. In DNA, the CDR3 is TGCGCCAGCAGCCAAGAGCTGGTTTACTCCTACGAGCAGTACTTC. This gives the protein CASSQELVYSYEQYF.

This clonotype was found a few times. The chain is built from TRBV28 and TRBJ2-7; TRBD2 matches 7 bases. Germline V gene sequence: CDR1 MDHEN, CDR2 SYDVKM. V shed 5 bases, J shed 5 bases, and the junction held 9 bases outside the gene matches. CDR3 length: 14 amino acids. CDR3 sequence: CASSLPGRENEQYF. In nucleotides, the CDR3 is TGTGCCAGCAGTCTCCCAGGGCGGGAGAACGAGCAGTACTTC.

J is TRBJ1-5 and V is TRBV29-1, with TRBD1 identical over 7 bases. The CDR3 extends over 14 amino acids. Germline CDR1 reads SQVTM; CDR2 reads ANQGSEA. Trimming removed 4 bases from V and 10 bases from J; junction bases left unmatched: 13. The CDR3 spells CSVGDTQGLGPQHF. The CDR3 DNA reads TGCAGCGTTGGGGACACACAGGGGCTGGGTCCCCAGCATTTT.

This clonotype appeared many times. The chain uses TRBV3-1 and TRBJ2-1; perhaps D is TRBD1 or TRBD2 (5 bases each). V dropped 5 bases and J dropped 0 bases, with 14 bases sitting between them. In germline, CDR1 is LGHDT, CDR2 YNNKEL (reference sequence). CDR3 size: 16 residues. The CDR3: CASSSTGRRSYNEQFF. The CDR3 DNA sequence: TGTGCCAGCAGCTCTACGGGACGGCGCTCCTACAATGAGCAGTTCTTC.

This clonotype was picked up many times. One end of the junction is discordant with germline, which a read error may explain. The rearrangement links TRBV12-3 or TRBV12-4 to TRBJ1-1, with D hard to call. CDR3 length equals 12 residues. DNA for the CDR3: TGTGCCAGCAGTTTAGTTGTCACAGATAGAAACTTT. Amino acid sequence: CASSLVVTDRNF.

This clonotype has ten or more counts. This chain links TRBV6-2 or TRBV6-3 with TRBJ2-1; 10 bases match TRBD2. CDR1 MNHEY and CDR2 SVGEGT come from the germline V gene. The V and J ends lost 4 bases and 12 bases, in that order; junction bases with no gene match: 0. CDR3 length: 11 amino acids. The CDR3, as DNA: TGTGCCAGCAGTTTAGCGGGAGGGCAGTTCTTC. Its translation: CASSLAGGQFF.

This clonotype was seen repeatedly, ten times or more. The V call is TRBV20-1, the J call TRBJ2-2, with D perhaps TRBD1 (5 bases). Germline V gives CDR1 DFQATT, CDR2 SNEGSKA (reference sequence). The ends were cut back, 5 bases at V and 2 bases at J, with 6 bases in the middle. The CDR3 contains 12 residues. CDR3 protein: CSAGQNTGELFF. CDR3 sequence (DNA): TGCAGTGCTGGACAAAACACCGGGGAGCTGTTTTTT.

This clonotype has at least ten counts. The V call is TRBV12-3 or TRBV12-4, the J call TRBJ2-1; 9 nucleotides line up with TRBD2. The CDR3 covers 16 residues. Losses at the gene ends were 3 bases for V and 2 bases for J; bases not matched to a gene: 5. The CDR3, as DNA: TGTGCCAGCAGTTTGGCGGGAGGGACTCCCTACAATGAGCAGTTCTTC. Protein product: CASSLAGGTPYNEQFF.

This clonotype has a handful of counts. V gene TRBV12-3 or TRBV12-4 combines with J gene TRBJ2-1, with a weak D call TRBD2 (6 bases). The CDR3 has 14 amino acids. The ends were cut back, 10 bases at V and 6 bases at J, with 19 bases in the middle. The CDR3 protein is CATALTSLVNEQFF. The CDR3 region has the DNA TGTGCCACCGCCTTGACTAGTTTAGTCAATGAGCAGTTCTTC.

The V and J genes are TRBV7-2 and TRBJ2-2; D gene unclear. The germline V gene encodes CDR1 SGHTA and CDR2 FQGNSA. The CDR3 runs to 13 residues. V lost 4 bases, J lost 6 bases, and 9 bases lay in between. CDR3 in amino acids: CASSSRLSGELFF. In nucleotides, the CDR3 is TGTGCCAGCAGCTCCCGTTTGTCCGGGGAGCTGTTTTTT.